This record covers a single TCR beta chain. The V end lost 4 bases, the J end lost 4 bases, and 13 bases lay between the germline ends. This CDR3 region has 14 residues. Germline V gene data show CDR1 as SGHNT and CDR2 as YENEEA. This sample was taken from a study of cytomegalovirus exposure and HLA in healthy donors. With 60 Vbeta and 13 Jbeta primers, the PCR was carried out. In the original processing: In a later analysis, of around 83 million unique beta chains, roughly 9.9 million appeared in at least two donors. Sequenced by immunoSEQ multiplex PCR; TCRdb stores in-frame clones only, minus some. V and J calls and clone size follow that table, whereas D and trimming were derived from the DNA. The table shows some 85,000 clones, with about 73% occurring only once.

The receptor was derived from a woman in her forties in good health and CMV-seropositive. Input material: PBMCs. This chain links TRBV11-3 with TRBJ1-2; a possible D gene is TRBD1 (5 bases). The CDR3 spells CASSSPSTGYGYTF. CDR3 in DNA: TGTGCCAGCAGCTCCCCGAGTACAGGCTATGGCTACACCTTC. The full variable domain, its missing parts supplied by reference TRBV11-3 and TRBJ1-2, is EAGVVQSPRYKIIEKKQPVAFWCNPISGHNTLYWYLQNLGQGPELLIRYENEEAVDDSQLPKDRFSAERLKGVDSTLKIQPAELGDSAVYLCASSSPSTGYGYTFGSGTRLTVV.